Listed here are 25 T cell receptor beta chains from one sample, sequenced in a study of CD8+CD57+ T cells in acquired aplastic anemia (dated 2018 in TCRdb). Sequencing used an Illumina HiSeq 2000. Profiling of TCR beta VDJ combinations and CDR3 sequences used genomic DNA as the template. The public reads were quality trimmed at Q25 with fastp and then assembled into clones with MiXCR by TCRdb, keeping productive beta chains. For every CDR3 protein sequence, its rows merge into one entry that carries the most common genes and DNA. The sample data list 260,000 or so distinct CDR3 sequences, and roughly 80% of these were observed just once. The ten largest clones add up to approximately 40% of the sample. The patients picked for sequencing were ones in whom flow cytometry had shown an expansion of CD8+CD57+ cells. Sequenced sample: sorted CD4+, CD8+, or CD8+CD57+ T cells (not recorded which) from PBMCs. These receptors originate from a human donor with aplastic anemia.

This clonotype was seen a few times. This rearrangement joins TRBV19 to TRBJ1-1; D remains ambiguous. This CDR3 is built from 15 residues. CDR1 and CDR2 (germline): LNHDA, SQIVND (reference sequence). V lost 0 bases, J lost 0 bases, and 8 bases lay in between. The CDR3 loop reads CASSIDRHMNTEAFF. CDR3 coding DNA: TGTGCCAGTAGTATAGATCGACACATGAACACTGAAGCTTTCTTT.

This clonotype was seen a few times. The CDR3 does not end in the conserved phenylalanine or tryptophan, so this is likely a read error. The limits of the CDR3 on the DNA are not certain, so only TCRdb's listed CDR3 is given. The chain carries TRBV7-9 and TRBJ2-1. The CDR3 numbers 13 amino acids, ends counted. Germline CDR1 is SEHNR and CDR2 is FQNEAQ (reference sequence). CDR3 protein: CASSLEPTPYYEQ.

With regard to this clonotype: An end of the junction differs from the germline gene, which may be a read error. The V call is TRBV7-9, the J call TRBJ2-4; D ambiguous. The germline gives CDR1 SEHNR, CDR2 FQNEAQ (reference sequence). This CDR3 spans 12 amino acids. The CDR3 is CASSFQGNMRNF. The CDR3 DNA reads TGTGCCAGCAGCTTTCAAGGGAACATGCGGAACTTC.

This chain uses TRBV25-1 with TRBJ2-7, with D maybe TRBD2 (6 bases). CDR3 length: 14 residues. V lost 6 bases to trimming and J lost 6 bases, with 18 bases between them. Germline CDR1 is MGHDK and CDR2 is SYGVNS. The CDR3 loop is CASSGRGSRAEQYF. In DNA, the CDR3 is TGTGCCAGCAGCGGGAGAGGGAGTCGCGCCGAGCAGTACTTC.

The rearrangement joins TRBV5-5 to TRBJ2-5; D is unclear. The germline V gene has CDR1 SGHKS and CDR2 YYEKEE (reference sequence). The CDR3 runs 14 residues. The V and J ends lost 2 bases and 1 base respectively, with 9 bases between them. Written as DNA, the CDR3 is TGTGCCAGCAGCTTATACTCAAGCCAAGAGACCCAGTACTTC. Translation: CASSLYSSQETQYF.

The chain carries TRBV11-1 and TRBJ2-3; unclear D gene. Germline V gene sequence: CDR1 SGHAT, CDR2 FQDESV (reference sequence). The CDR3 extends over 14 amino acids. The V and J ends lost 1 base and 6 bases respectively, with 11 bases between them. CDR3 in DNA: TGTGCCAGCAGCTTAGAGCAGTACTCCGATACGCAGTATTTT. Its protein product is CASSLEQYSDTQYF. The whole variable domain, filled in from reference TRBV11-1 and TRBJ2-3, reads EAEVAQSPRYKITEKSQAVAFWCDPISGHATLYWYRQILGQGPELLVQFQDESVVDDSQLPKDRFSAERLKGVDSTLKIQPAELGDSAMYLCASSLEQYSDTQYFGPGTRLTVL.

This chain joins TRBV9 and TRBJ2-1; tentatively, D is TRBD2 (6 bases). The CDR3 spans 13 residues. Germline loops: CDR1 SGDLS, CDR2 YYNGEE. Trimming stripped 3 bases from V and 8 bases from J, with 12 bases between. DNA of the CDR3: TGTGCCAGCAGCGATGGGGGGAATCATGAGCAGTTCTTC. This sequence encodes CASSDGGNHEQFF. Based on the CDR3 plus reference TRBV9 and TRBJ2-1, the full variable domain is DSGVTQTPKHLITATGQRVTLRCSPRSGDLSVYWYQQSLDQGLQFLIQYYNGEERAKGNILERFSAQQFPDLHSELNLSSLELGDSALYFCASSDGGNHEQFFGPGTRLTVL.

Of note for this clonotype: Here the CDR3 omits its conserved ending phenylalanine or tryptophan, so a read error is the likely source. The DNA is omitted, as the CDR3 cannot be located on it reliably, and the CDR3 follows TCRdb's listing. The V gene is TRBV7-8, the J gene TRBJ2-5; the table gives TRBD1 as D, unverified against the DNA. The CDR3 spans 12 residues, counting both ends. Germline V gene lookup returns CDR1 SGHVS and CDR2 FQNEAQ. CDR3 residues: CAGHGDRDGTAL.

This chain uses TRBV7-6 with TRBJ2-7; D is possibly TRBD1 (5 bases). V was clipped by 2 bases and J by 2 bases, with 10 bases between them. Germline values: CDR1 SGHVS, CDR2 FNYEAQ. The CDR3 extends over 14 amino acids. CDR3 DNA: TGTGCCAGCAGCTTAACCGACAGACCCTACGAGCAGTACTTC. As protein: CASSLTDRPYEQYF.

The J gene is TRBJ2-1, the V gene TRBV7-2; either TRBD1 or TRBD2 may fit D (5 bases each). This CDR3 contains 15 residues. Between the trimmed V and J ends, which lost 9 bases and 16 bases, there was a span of 31 bases. From germline, CDR1 is SGHTA and CDR2 FQGNSA. The CDR3 here is CASSIARGAYYGHFF. The DNA of the CDR3 is TGTGCCAGTAGTATAGCAAGGGGAGCCTACTATGGGCACTTCTTC.

This chain connects TRBV11-3 to TRBJ1-2; D gene unclear. Germline loops: CDR1 SGHNT, CDR2 YENEEA. The length of the CDR3 is 15 residues. The V and J ends lost 0 bases and 4 bases respectively, with 12 bases between them. CDR3 DNA: TGTGCCAGCAGCTTAGAGAGCACAGCCCCCTATGGCTACACCTTC. Encoded protein: CASSLESTAPYGYTF. Full variable domain (remainder filled in from reference TRBV11-3 and TRBJ1-2): EAGVVQSPRYKIIEKKQPVAFWCNPISGHNTLYWYLQNLGQGPELLIRYENEEAVDDSQLPKDRFSAERLKGVDSTLKIQPAELGDSAVYLCASSLESTAPYGYTFGSGTRLTVV.

Regarding this clonotype: The junction departs from the called germline gene at one end, perhaps through a read error. The CDR3 protein is CASSQGGSYEPYVF. The CDR3 region has the DNA TGTGCCAGCAGCCAAGGGGGCTCCTACGAGCCGTACGTCTTT. The rearrangement joins TRBV7-6 to TRBJ2-3, with 7 bases that match TRBD1. The CDR3 has 14 amino acids. Germline V CDR1 and CDR2: SGHVS, FNYEAQ.

With respect to this clonotype: Relative to the germline gene, one junction end is altered; a read error may explain this. DNA of the CDR3: TGTGCCAGCAGCCACTGGGGCCCACACACTGAAGATTTCTTT. As protein: CASSHWGPHTEDFF. J is TRBJ1-1 and V is TRBV2, with D maybe TRBD1 (5 bases). CDR1 SNHLY and CDR2 FYNNEI come from the germline V gene. This CDR3 contains 14 residues.

This clonotype was seen at least ten times. The chain links TRBV5-5 to TRBJ2-2; D remains unclear. V dropped 2 bases and J dropped 0 bases, with 8 bases sitting between them. CDR1 SGHKS and CDR2 YYEKEE come from the germline V gene (reference sequence). The CDR3 runs 15 residues. The CDR3 protein is CASSFLQANTGELFF. The DNA of the CDR3 is TGTGCCAGCAGCTTCCTACAAGCGAACACCGGGGAGCTGTTTTTT.

The chain links TRBV5-4 to TRBJ2-1, with D perhaps being TRBD1 or TRBD2 (6 bases each). Trimming pared 0 bases from V and 7 bases from J, leaving 14 bases between. The CDR3 is 15 amino acids. Germline CDR1 reads SGHNT; CDR2 reads YYREEE (reference sequence). CDR3 nucleotide sequence: TGTGCCAGCAGCTTGGCTAGGGGGGAATGGAATGAGCAGTTCTTC. It yields the protein CASSLARGEWNEQFF.

Worth noting for this clonotype: The conserved phenylalanine or tryptophan normally closing the CDR3 is absent here, so this likely arose from a read error. Because the CDR3's place on the DNA is in doubt, the DNA is left out and the CDR3 is given as listed by TCRdb. This chain joins TRBV7-9 and TRBJ2-3; the table assigns TRBD1, which was not confirmed against the DNA. CDR1 is SEHNR and CDR2 is FQNEAQ in the germline V gene (reference sequence). Ends included, the CDR3 has 13 residues. CDR3: CASGDGAGDHKYI.

This clonotype was found a few times. The chain employs TRBV6-5 and TRBJ2-7, with 8 bases that match TRBD1. CDR3 length: 15 residues. Germline assignment: CDR1 MNHEY and CDR2 SVGAGI. The trim removed 6 bases at V and 5 bases at J, leaving 12 bases unmatched. The CDR3 sequence is CASSTTGQVGHEQYF. CDR3 in DNA: TGTGCCAGCAGCACAACGGGACAGGTTGGCCACGAGCAGTACTTC.

Turning to this clonotype: The CDR3 does not close with the conserved phenylalanine or tryptophan, likely indicating a read error. The DNA is omitted, as the CDR3 cannot be located on it reliably, and the CDR3 follows TCRdb's listing. J is TRBJ2-3 and V is TRBV7-6; the D call of TRBD1 is as the table states it, not checked on the DNA. The CDR3 region is 13 residues in length, termini included. Germline V gene sequence: CDR1 SGHVS, CDR2 FNYEAQ. This CDR3 is CASSLDATGGDSL.

The chain carries TRBV5-6 and TRBJ1-6; 7 nucleotides line up with TRBD1. V trimming: 4 bases; J trimming: 13 bases; junction bases outside the gene matches: 17. Per germline, CDR1 SGHDT and CDR2 YYEEEE. This CDR3 is 16 amino acids long. The DNA of the CDR3 is TGTGCCAGCAGCCCCGTTGACGGGGGACAGCGATCCCCCCTCCACTTT. Translated: CASSPVDGGQRSPLHF.

A remark on this clonotype: A read error may account for a junction end that differs from germline. This sequence joins TRBV14 and TRBJ2-3; 7 positions agree with TRBD2. Germline V lookup: CDR1 SGHDN, CDR2 FVKESK. The CDR3 has 14 residues. The CDR3 protein is CASSLGLAAYNEQF. The CDR3 DNA reads TGTGCCAGCAGCCTCGGGCTAGCGGCCTACAATGAGCAGTTT.

This clonotype appeared a few times. This sequence joins TRBV12-3 or TRBV12-4 and TRBJ2-5; perhaps TRBD1 as D (6 bases). The CDR3 runs 12 residues. The V end was cut by 6 bases, the J end by 9 bases, with 14 bases between. The CDR3 sequence: CASRQGSEPQYF. CDR3 sequence (DNA): TGTGCCAGCAGACAGGGTAGTGAGCCCCAGTACTTC.

The rearrangement links TRBV11-3 to TRBJ1-2; no firm D call. Germline CDR1 is SGHNT and CDR2 is YENEEA. The CDR3 has 15 residues. Trimming shortened V by 3 bases and J by 3 bases, and 14 bases separated the two germline ends. The CDR3 is CASSLKVAADYGYTF. In DNA form, the CDR3 reads TGTGCCAGCAGCTTGAAAGTGGCCGCCGACTATGGCTACACCTTC. The whole variable domain, remainder taken from reference TRBV11-3 and TRBJ1-2, is EAGVVQSPRYKIIEKKQPVAFWCNPISGHNTLYWYLQNLGQGPELLIRYENEEAVDDSQLPKDRFSAERLKGVDSTLKIQPAELGDSAVYLCASSLKVAADYGYTFGSGTRLTVV.

Worth noting for this clonotype: A read error is possible here, since a much larger clone lies one base away. The final CDR3 position lacks the conserved phenylalanine or tryptophan, pointing to a likely read error. No DNA is shown, since the ends of the CDR3 on it are uncertain; the CDR3 is the one TCRdb lists. The chain is built from TRBV7-8 and TRBJ2-3; the D call in the table, TRBD2, was not verified against the DNA. CDR1 and CDR2 from the germline V gene are SGHVS and FQNEAQ. The CDR3 length equals 13 residues, ends included. CDR3: CAGSLAGGDDTQY.

This clonotype has only a few counts. One end of the junction is discordant with germline, which a read error may explain. The CDR3 protein is CASGVAGNMQYF. CDR3 nucleotides: TGTGCCAGCGGCGTAGCTGGGAACATGCAGTACTTC. The V call is TRBV9, the J call TRBJ2-4; D gene ambiguous. The CDR3 totals 12 residues. Germline-derived CDR1 and CDR2 are SGDLS and YYNGEE. The full variable domain, rest sourced from reference TRBV9 and TRBJ2-4, is DSGVTQTPKHLITATGQRVTLRCSPRSGDLSVYWYQQSLDQGLQFLIQYYNGEERAKGNILERFSAQQFPDLHSELNLSSLELGDSALYFCASGVAGNMQYFGAGTRLSVL.

Regarding this clonotype: The junction shows a germline mismatch at one end, possibly a read error. This chain connects TRBV19 to TRBJ1-5, with 10 bases fitting TRBD1. The CDR3 spans 15 residues. Germline V CDR1 and CDR2: LNHDA, SQIVND (reference sequence). The CDR3 sequence: CASSPGQGGNQPQHF. In nucleotides, the CDR3 is TGTGCCAGTAGTCCCGGACAGGGGGGAAATCAGCCCCAACATTTT.